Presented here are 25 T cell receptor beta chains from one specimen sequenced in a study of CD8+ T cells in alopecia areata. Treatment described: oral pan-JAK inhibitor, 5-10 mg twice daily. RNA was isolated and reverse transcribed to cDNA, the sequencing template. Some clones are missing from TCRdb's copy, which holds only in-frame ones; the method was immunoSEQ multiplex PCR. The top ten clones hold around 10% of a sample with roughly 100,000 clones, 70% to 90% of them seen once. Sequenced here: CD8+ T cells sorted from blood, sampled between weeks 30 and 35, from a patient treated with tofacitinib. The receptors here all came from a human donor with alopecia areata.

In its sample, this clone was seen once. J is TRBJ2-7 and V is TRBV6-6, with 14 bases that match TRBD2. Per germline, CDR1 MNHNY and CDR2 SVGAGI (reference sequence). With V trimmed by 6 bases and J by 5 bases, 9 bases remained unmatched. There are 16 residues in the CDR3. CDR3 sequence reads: CASSNGLAGGNDEQYF. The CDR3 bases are TGTGCCAGCAGCAACGGACTAGCGGGAGGCAACGACGAGCAGTACTTC.

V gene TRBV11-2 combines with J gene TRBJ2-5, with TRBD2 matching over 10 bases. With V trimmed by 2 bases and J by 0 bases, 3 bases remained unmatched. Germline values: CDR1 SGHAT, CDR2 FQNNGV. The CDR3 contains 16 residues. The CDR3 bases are TGTGCCAGCAGCTTAACTAGCGGGGTGTACCAAGAGACCCAGTACTTC. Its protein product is CASSLTSGVYQETQYF.

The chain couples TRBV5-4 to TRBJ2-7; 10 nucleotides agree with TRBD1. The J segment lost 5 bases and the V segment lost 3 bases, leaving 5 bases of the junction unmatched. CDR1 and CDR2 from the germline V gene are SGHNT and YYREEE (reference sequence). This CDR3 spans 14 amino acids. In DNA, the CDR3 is TGTGCCAGCAGCTACGACAGGGGGCGCGACGAGCAGTACTTC. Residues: CASSYDRGRDEQYF.

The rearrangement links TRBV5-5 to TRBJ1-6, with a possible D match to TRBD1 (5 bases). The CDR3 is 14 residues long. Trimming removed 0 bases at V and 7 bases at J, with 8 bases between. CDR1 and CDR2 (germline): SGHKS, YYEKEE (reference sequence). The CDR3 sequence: CASSLAGLNSPLHF. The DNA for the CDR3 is TGTGCCAGCAGCTTGGCAGGGCTCAATTCACCCCTCCACTTT. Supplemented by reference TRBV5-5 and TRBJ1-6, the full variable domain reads DAGVTQSPTHLIKTRGQQVTLRCSPISGHKSVSWYQQVLGQGPQFIFQYYEKEERGRGNFPDRFSARQFPNYSSELNVNALLLGDSALYLCASSLAGLNSPLHFGNGTRLTVT.

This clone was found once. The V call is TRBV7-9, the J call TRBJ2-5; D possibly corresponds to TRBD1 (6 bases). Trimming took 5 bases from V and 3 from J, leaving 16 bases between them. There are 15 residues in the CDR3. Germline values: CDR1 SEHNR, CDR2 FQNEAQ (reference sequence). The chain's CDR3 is CASSEGHGAKETQYF. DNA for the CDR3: TGTGCCAGCAGCGAGGGACACGGGGCTAAAGAGACCCAGTACTTC.

The CDR3 reads CASRSDRDEQYF. The CDR3 nucleotides are TGTGCCAGCAGATCCGACCGGGACGAGCAGTACTTC. V gene TRBV9 combines with J gene TRBJ2-7, with D uncertain. The V end lost 5 bases, the J end lost 5 bases, and 11 bases lay between the germline ends. CDR3 length: 12 residues. Germline V gene data show CDR1 as SGDLS and CDR2 as YYNGEE.

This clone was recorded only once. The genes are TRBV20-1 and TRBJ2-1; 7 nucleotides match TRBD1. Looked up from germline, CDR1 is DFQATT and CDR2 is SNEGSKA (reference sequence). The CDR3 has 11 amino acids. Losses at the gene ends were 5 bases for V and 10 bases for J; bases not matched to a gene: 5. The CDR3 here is CSAEDRLEQFF. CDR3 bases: TGCAGTGCTGAGGACAGGCTAGAGCAGTTCTTC.

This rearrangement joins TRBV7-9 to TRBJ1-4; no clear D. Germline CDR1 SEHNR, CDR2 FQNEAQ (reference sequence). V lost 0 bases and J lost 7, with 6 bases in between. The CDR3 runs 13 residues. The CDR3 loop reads CASSLAGSEKLFF. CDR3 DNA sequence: TGTGCCAGCAGCTTAGCGGGAAGTGAAAAACTGTTTTTT.

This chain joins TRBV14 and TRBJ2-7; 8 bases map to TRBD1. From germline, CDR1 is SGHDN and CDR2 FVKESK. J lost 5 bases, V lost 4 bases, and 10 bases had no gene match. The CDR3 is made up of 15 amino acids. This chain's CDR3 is CASSLSGDRLHEQYF. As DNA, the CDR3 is TGTGCCAGCAGCCTAAGTGGGGACAGGCTCCACGAGCAGTACTTC.

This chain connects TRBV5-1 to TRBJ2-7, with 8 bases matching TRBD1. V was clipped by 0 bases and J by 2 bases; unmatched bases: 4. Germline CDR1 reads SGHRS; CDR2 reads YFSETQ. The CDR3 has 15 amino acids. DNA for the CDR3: TGCGCCAGCAGCTTGGACACAGGGGGGACCTACGAGCAGTACTTC. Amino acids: CASSLDTGGTYEQYF.

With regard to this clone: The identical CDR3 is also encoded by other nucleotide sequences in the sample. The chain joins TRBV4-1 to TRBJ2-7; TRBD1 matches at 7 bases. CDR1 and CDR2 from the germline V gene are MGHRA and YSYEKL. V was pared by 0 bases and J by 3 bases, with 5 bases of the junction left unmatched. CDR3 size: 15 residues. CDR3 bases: TGCGCCAGCAGCCAAGAGTACAGGGGACGCTACGAGCAGTACTTC. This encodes CASSQEYRGRYEQYF.

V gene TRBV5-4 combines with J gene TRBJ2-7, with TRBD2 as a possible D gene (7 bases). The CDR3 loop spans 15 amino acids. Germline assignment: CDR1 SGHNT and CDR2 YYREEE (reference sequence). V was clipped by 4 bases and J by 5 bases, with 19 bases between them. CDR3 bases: TGTGCCAGCAGCCACGAGGGGGGGGGCCAAAACGAGCAGTACTTC. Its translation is CASSHEGGGQNEQYF.

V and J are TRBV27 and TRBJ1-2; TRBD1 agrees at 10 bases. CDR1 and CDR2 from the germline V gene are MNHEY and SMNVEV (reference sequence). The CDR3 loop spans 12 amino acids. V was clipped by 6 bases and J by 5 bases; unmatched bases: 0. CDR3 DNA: TGTGCCAGCAGGGGACAGGGGTATGGCTACACCTTC. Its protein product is CASRGQGYGYTF.

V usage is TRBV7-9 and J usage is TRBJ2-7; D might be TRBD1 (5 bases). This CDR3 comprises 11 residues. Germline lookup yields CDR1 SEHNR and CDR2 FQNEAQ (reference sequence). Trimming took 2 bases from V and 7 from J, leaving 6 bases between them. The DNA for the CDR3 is TGTGCCAGCAGCTTAAGACAGGAGCAGTACTTC. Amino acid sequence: CASSLRQEQYF.

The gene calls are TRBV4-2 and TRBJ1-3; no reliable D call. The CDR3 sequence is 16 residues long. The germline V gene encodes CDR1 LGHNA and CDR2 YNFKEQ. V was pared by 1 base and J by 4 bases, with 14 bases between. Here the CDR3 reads CASSQVEGRSGNTIYF. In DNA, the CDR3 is TGTGCCAGCAGCCAAGTGGAGGGCCGGTCCGGAAACACCATATATTTT.

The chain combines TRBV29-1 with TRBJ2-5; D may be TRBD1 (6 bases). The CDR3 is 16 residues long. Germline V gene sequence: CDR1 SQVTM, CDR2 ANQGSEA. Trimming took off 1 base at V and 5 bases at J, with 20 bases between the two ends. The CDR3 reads CSVEGVEGRGVETQYF. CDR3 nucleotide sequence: TGCAGCGTTGAAGGTGTTGAGGGCAGGGGCGTTGAGACCCAGTACTTC.

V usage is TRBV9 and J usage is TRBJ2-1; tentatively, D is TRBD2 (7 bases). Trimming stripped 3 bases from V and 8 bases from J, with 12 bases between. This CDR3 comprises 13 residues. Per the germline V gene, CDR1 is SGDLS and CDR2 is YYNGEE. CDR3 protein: CASSAGGRDEQFF. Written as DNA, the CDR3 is TGTGCCAGCAGCGCGGGGGGCCGGGATGAGCAGTTCTTC.

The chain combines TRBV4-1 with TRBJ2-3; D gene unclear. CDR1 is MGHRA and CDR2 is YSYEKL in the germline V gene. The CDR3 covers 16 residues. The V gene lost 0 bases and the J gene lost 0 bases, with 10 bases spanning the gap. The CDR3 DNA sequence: TGCGCCAGCAGCCAAGATTCACGGGCGAGCACAGATACGCAGTATTTT. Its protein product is CASSQDSRASTDTQYF.

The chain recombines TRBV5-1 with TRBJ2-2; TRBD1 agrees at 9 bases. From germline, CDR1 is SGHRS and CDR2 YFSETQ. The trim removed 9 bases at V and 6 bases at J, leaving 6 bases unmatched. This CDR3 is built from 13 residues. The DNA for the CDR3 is TGCGCCACCACAGACAGGGGGTCCGGGGAGCTGTTTTTT. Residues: CATTDRGSGELFF.

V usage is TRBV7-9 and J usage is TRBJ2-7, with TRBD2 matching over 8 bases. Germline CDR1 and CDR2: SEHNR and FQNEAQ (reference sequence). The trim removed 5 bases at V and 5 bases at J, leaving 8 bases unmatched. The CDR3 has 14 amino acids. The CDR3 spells CASSRIAGGDEQYF. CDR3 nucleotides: TGTGCCAGCAGCCGAATCGCGGGAGGTGACGAGCAGTACTTC.

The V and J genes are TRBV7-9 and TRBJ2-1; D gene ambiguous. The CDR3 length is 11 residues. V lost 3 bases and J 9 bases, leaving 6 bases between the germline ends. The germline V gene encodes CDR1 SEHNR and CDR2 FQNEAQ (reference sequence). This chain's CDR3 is CASSFGGEQFF. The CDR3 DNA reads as TGTGCCAGCAGCTTTGGCGGTGAGCAGTTCTTC.

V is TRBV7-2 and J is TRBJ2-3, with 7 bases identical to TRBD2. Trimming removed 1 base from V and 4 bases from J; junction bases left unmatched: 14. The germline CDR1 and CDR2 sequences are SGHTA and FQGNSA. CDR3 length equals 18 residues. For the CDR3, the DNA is TGTGCCAGCAGCTTAGTTGGAGGACTAGGGTTTCCGCCAGATACGCAGTATTTT. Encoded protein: CASSLVGGLGFPPDTQYF.

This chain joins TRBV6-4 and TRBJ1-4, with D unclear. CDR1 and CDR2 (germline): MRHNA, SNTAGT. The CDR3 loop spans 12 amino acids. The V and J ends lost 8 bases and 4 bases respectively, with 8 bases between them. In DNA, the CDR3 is TGTGCCAGCGAAAAGGATAATGAAAAACTGTTTTTT. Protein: CASEKDNEKLFF.

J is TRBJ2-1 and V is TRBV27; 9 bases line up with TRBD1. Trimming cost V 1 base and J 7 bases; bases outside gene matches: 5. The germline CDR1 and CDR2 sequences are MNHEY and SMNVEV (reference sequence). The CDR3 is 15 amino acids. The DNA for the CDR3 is TGTGCCAGCAGTTTATGGACAGGGGTAGAGAATGAGCAGTTCTTC. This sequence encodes CASSLWTGVENEQFF.

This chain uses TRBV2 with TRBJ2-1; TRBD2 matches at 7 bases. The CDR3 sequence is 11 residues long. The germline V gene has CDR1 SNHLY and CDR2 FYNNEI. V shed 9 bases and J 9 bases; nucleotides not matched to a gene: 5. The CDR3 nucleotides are TGTGCCAGTAACCTAGCGGTTGAGCAGTTCTTC. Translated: CASNLAVEQFF.